Listed below are T cell receptor beta chains from one sample, sequenced in a study of blood T cell repertoires in COVID-19. Generated by immunoSEQ multiplex PCR, the TCRdb table keeps only in-frame clones and is missing some. The sample comprises tens of thousands of clones, roughly nine tenths of which are singletons, and 16% rests with the top ten. Specimen: peripheral blood. Every receptor here comes from a man in his sixties with active or convalescent COVID-19. CDR3s include the opening cysteine and the closing phenylalanine or tryptophan. The order of the fields is D gene, clone size, J gene, V gene, CDR3 DNA, CDR3 protein. A D gene is named only where the DNA matches it firmly. The listing skips clone size in some rows; elsewhere it reads once, few, many or a size class.

>TRBD1|-|TRBJ2-7|TRBV5-6
TGTGCCAGCAGCTCGACGTGGACAGGAACCCCCTACGAGCAGTACTTC
CASSSTWTGTPYEQYF
>-|-|TRBJ1-2|TRBV5-1
TGCGCCAGCAGCTGGGACAAAAACTATGGCTACACCTTC
CASSWDKNYGYTF
>TRBD1|-|TRBJ1-5|TRBV5-5
TGTGCCAGCAGCTCCGACAGGGGGTATCAGCCCCAGCATTTT
CASSSDRGYQPQHF
>-|-|TRBJ1-1|TRBV6-6
TGTGCCAGCAGTTACTCGGGGGGGACGGAAGCTTTCTTT
CASSYSGGTEAFF
>TRBD1|-|TRBJ2-7|TRBV2
TGTGCCAGCACCTTGATTACGGGACAGGGGAGCTACGAGCAGTACTTC
CASTLITGQGSYEQYF
>TRBD1|-|TRBJ1-6|TRBV5-1
TGCGCCAGCAGCTTAGGACAGGGTAGTAATTCACCCCTCCACTTT
CASSLGQGSNSPLHF
>TRBD1|few|TRBJ1-6|TRBV6-5
TGTGCCAGCAGTTACTCGGAACGGGACAGGGATTCACCCCTCCACTTT
CASSYSERDRDSPLHF
>TRBD1|-|TRBJ1-4|TRBV28
TGTGCCAGCAGTAAGGGGACAGGAGGCGAAAAACTGTTTTTT
CASSKGTGGEKLFF
>TRBD2|medium-sized|TRBJ2-6|TRBV27
TGTGCCAGCAGCCGATCAGATACTAGCGCTGGGGCCAACGTCCTGACTTTC
CASSRSDTSAGANVLTF
>-|-|TRBJ1-6|TRBV18
TGTGCCAGCTCACCACAAATACAGAGCTCCTATAATTCACCCCTCCACTTT
CASSPQIQSSYNSPLHF
>TRBD1|-|TRBJ1-1|TRBV2
TGTGCCAGCACCCGGACAGGGCGGACTGAAGCTTTCTTT
CASTRTGRTEAFF
>-|-|TRBJ1-1|TRBV28
TGTGCCAGCAGTCCCTACCCACAGGGCAGGTCGGACACTGAAGCTTTCTTT
CASSPYPQGRSDTEAFF
>TRBD1|-|TRBJ2-3|TRBV30
TGTGCCTGGACCCCGGGACAGATAGATACGCAGTATTTT
CAWTPGQIDTQYF
>-|-|TRBJ2-3|TRBV9
TGTGCCAGCAGCTCTAACAGGGCGGCAGATACGCAGTATTTT
CASSSNRAADTQYF
>-|-|TRBJ2-3|TRBV18
TGTGCCAGCTCACCACCGATTTGGCAGGGGACAGATACGCAGTATTTT
CASSPPIWQGTDTQYF
>TRBD2|-|TRBJ2-1|TRBV3-1/TRBV3-2
TGTGCCAGCAGACACGGACTAGCGGGGGCGGGGGAGCAGTTCTTC
CASRHGLAGAGEQFF
>-|-|TRBJ1-1|TRBV7-3
TGTGCCAGCAGCTTATACAGTGGGAACACTGAAGCTTTCTTT
CASSLYSGNTEAFF
>TRBD2|once|TRBJ2-2|TRBV5-4
TGTGCCAGCAGCTTCGGACTAGCGGGGATCACCGGGGAGCTGTTTTTT
CASSFGLAGITGELFF
>-|medium-sized|TRBJ2-2|TRBV30
TGTGCCTGGAAACCGGGACTCCTGATGGGGGAGCTGTTTTTT
CAWKPGLLMGELFF
>-|-|TRBJ1-3|TRBV6-5
TGTGCCAGCAGTCCCCAGGGTTTTACTGGAAACACCATATATTTT
CASSPQGFTGNTIYF
>-|-|TRBJ2-1|TRBV5-1
TGCGCCAGCAGCCTACTTTCCGCGGCGAATGAGCAGTTCTTC
CASSLLSAANEQFF
>-|-|TRBJ1-2|TRBV5-6
TGTGCCAGCAGCCCCCTTGGAGGGGAAGGCTACACCTTC
CASSPLGGEGYTF
>-|-|TRBJ1-1|TRBV4-1
TGCGCCAGCAGCCAAGAAGGGAGCGTGGGGGCCAATGAAGCTTTCTTT
CASSQEGSVGANEAFF
>-|few|TRBJ2-7|TRBV6-6
TGTGCCAGCAGTGGCCACGGGGGTGGTCTCGAGCAGTACTTC
CASSGHGGGLEQYF
>TRBD2|-|TRBJ2-3|TRBV5-4
TGTGCCAGCAGCCTTAGGACTAGCGGGGGCACCACAGATACGCAGTATTTT
CASSLRTSGGTTDTQYF
>-|-|TRBJ1-2|TRBV4-2
TGTGCCAGCAGCCAAGAGGGGACAACGCGGACCCTATATGGCTACACCTTC
CASSQEGTTRTLYGYTF
>TRBD2|-|TRBJ2-3|TRBV4-2
TGTGCCAGCAGCCAAGATCTGGGGGGGTCCGCGGGAGATACGCAGTATTTT
CASSQDLGGSAGDTQYF
>-|once|TRBJ2-2|TRBV7-8
TGTGCCAGCAGTAAAGACAGAGATAACACCGGGGAGCTGTTTTTT
CASSKDRDNTGELFF
>TRBD1|-|TRBJ2-5|TRBV4-3
TGCGCCAGCAGCCAAACGTACGGGACAGGGGAGAGAGAGACCCAGTACTTC
CASSQTYGTGERETQYF
>-|-|TRBJ1-5|TRBV19
TGTGCCACTAACCGTCTTCCTGATCAGCCCCAGCATTTT
CATNRLPDQPQHF
>-|-|TRBJ2-6|TRBV11-2
TGTGCCAGCACCTATTATAACAGGGACTCTGGGGCCAACGTCCTGACTTTC
CASTYYNRDSGANVLTF
>-|-|TRBJ1-2|TRBV4-3
TGCGCCAGCAGCCAAGCTCGGGGCTATGGCTACACCTTC
CASSQARGYGYTF
>TRBD1|-|TRBJ1-2|TRBV30
TGTGCCTGGAGTGTGACAGGGTCGGGCTATGGCTACACCTTC
CAWSVTGSGYGYTF
>-|-|TRBJ1-1|TRBV6-6
TGTGCCAGCAGCCGAAGAGCGTTACAGGGATGGAACACTGAAGCTTTCTTT
CASSRRALQGWNTEAFF
>TRBD1|-|TRBJ1-2|TRBV18
TGTGCCAGCTCAAAGGACAGGGACTTCTATGGCTACACCTTC
CASSKDRDFYGYTF
>TRBD1|-|TRBJ1-2|TRBV30
TGTGCCTGGAGTTCACAAACAGGGGGCTTCTATGGCTACACCTTC
CAWSSQTGGFYGYTF
>-|once|TRBJ2-7|TRBV29-1
TGCAGCGTTTCGGACAGGGAGGGAAGAATTACCTACGAGCAGTACTTC
CSVSDREGRITYEQYF
>-|-|TRBJ2-7|TRBV3-1/TRBV3-2
TGTGCCAGCAGCCTATCGACAGGCTCCTACGAGCAGTACTTC
CASSLSTGSYEQYF
>TRBD1|-|TRBJ1-4|TRBV6-2/TRBV6-3
TGTGCCAGCAGTTACTCACAGGGGGCAAATGAAAAACTGTTTTTT
CASSYSQGANEKLFF
>TRBD2|-|TRBJ2-3|TRBV12-5
TGTGCTAGTGGCCTTAACGGGGGGTGGGATACGCAGTATTTT
CASGLNGGWDTQYF
>TRBD1|-|TRBJ2-1|TRBV7-2
TGTGCCAGCAGCACTCGAGGGACAGGGACCTACAATGAGCAGTTCTTC
CASSTRGTGTYNEQFF
>-|few|TRBJ2-7|TRBV28
TGTGCCAGCAGTGCAGGGCGACACTCCTACGATGGGCAGTACTTC
CASSAGRHSYDGQYF
>-|-|TRBJ2-5|TRBV3-1/TRBV3-2
TGTGCCAGCAGCCAAGATTCCCGGTACCAGTACTTC
CASSQDSRYQYF
>-|-|TRBJ1-1|TRBV21-1
TGTGCCAGCAGCAAAGAGGCCAGGGAACTGAACACTGAAGCTTTCTTT
CASSKEARELNTEAFF
>TRBD1|-|TRBJ1-1|TRBV5-1
TGCGCCAGCAGCTTAACGACAGGGGGAACTGAAGCTTTCTTT
CASSLTTGGTEAFF
>-|-|TRBJ1-5|TRBV15
TGTGCCACCAGGGCCCCCGGGGGACCCTATAGCAATCAGCCCCAGCATTTT
CATRAPGGPYSNQPQHF
>-|once|TRBJ2-6|TRBV19
TGTGCCAGTAGTATTTGGGCATCTGGGGCCAACGTCCTGACTTTC
CASSIWASGANVLTF
>-|-|TRBJ1-4|TRBV19
TGTGCCAGTAGTGGGGAGGTACACTCGAATGAAAAACTGTTTTTT
CASSGEVHSNEKLFF
>TRBD1|-|TRBJ1-5|TRBV28
TGTGCCAGCAGTTTACCAGGGGGTATGAATCAGCCCCAGCATTTT
CASSLPGGMNQPQHF
>TRBD1|-|TRBJ1-1|TRBV3-1/TRBV3-2
TGTGCCAGCAGCCACGCGGACAGGGATACTGAAGCTTTCTTT
CASSHADRDTEAFF
>TRBD2|once|TRBJ2-5|TRBV5-1
TGCGCCAGCAGCGGAACTAGCGGGGGGTGGTCGGAGACCCAGTACTTC
CASSGTSGGWSETQYF
>-|-|TRBJ2-3|TRBV24-1
TGTGCCACCAGTGATTTGAGTCGGGGGAGCACAGATACGCAGTATTTT
CATSDLSRGSTDTQYF
>-|once|TRBJ2-7|TRBV4-1
TGCGCCAGCAGCCAAGACCCTGATCCTCAGGGTGCGGTGACCTACGAGCAGTACTTC
CASSQDPDPQGAVTYEQYF
>TRBD1|-|TRBJ1-6|TRBV6-6
TGTGCCAGCACCGAAACAGGGGTGGCCTATAATTCACCCCTCCACTTT
CASTETGVAYNSPLHF